The next 22 T cell receptor beta chains were all read from a single sample in a study of cytomegalovirus exposure and HLA in healthy donors. In the PCR, 60 Vbeta and 13 Jbeta primers were used. Assay: immunoSEQ multiplex PCR; the TCRdb copy retains only in-frame clones and omits some. The repertoire consists of about 200,000 clones, with roughly 84% occurring once and the leading ten covering about 1.4%. Sequences were obtained from PBMCs. Every receptor here comes from a girl between 5 and 17 years old in good health and CMV-seronegative.

This chain links TRBV29-1 with TRBJ1-1; D might be TRBD1 (5 bases). The germline V and J ends were trimmed by 2 bases and 4 bases, with 11 bases remaining between them. Germline V CDR1 and CDR2: SQVTM, ANQGSEA. There are 13 residues in the CDR3. CDR3 DNA: TGCAGCGTTGAACAGGGATCGGGCACTGAAGCTTTCTTT. This gives the protein CSVEQGSGTEAFF.

On this clone: Its ends do not fully match the called genes, so a read error is possible. This chain links TRBV7-7 with TRBJ2-5; TRBD1 agrees at 10 bases. Germline V gives CDR1 SSHAT, CDR2 FNYEAQ (reference sequence). The CDR3 is made up of 13 amino acids. CDR3 amino acids: CASSGTGVPSMHF. The CDR3 DNA reads as TGTGCCAGCTCCGGGACAGGGGTTCCCTCTATGCACTTC.

The chain employs TRBV6-1 and TRBJ1-6; D unclear. The CDR3 runs to 16 residues. V was pared by 1 base and J by 1 base, with 8 bases between. The germline V gene has CDR1 MNHNS and CDR2 SASEGT. The CDR3 DNA is TGTGCCAGCAGTGAAGACAGACTATCCTATAATTCACCCCTCCACTTT. It codes for CASSEDRLSYNSPLHF.

This chain connects TRBV29-1 to TRBJ1-1; D is ambiguous. With 5 bases removed from V and 1 base from J, the gap between germline ends came to 14 bases. This CDR3 is 14 amino acids long. CDR1 and CDR2 (germline): SQVTM, ANQGSEA. CDR3 region: CSVFYPYGNTEAFF. The CDR3 coding sequence is TGCAGCGTTTTCTACCCTTATGGGAACACTGAAGCTTTCTTT.

The CDR3 DNA reads TGCGCCAGCAGCTCCGCTAGCGGGAGGGTTCAGCACGAGCAGTACTTC. The encoded protein is CASSSASGRVQHEQYF. The chain has TRBV5-1 and TRBJ2-7, with 12 nucleotides matching TRBD2. J gave up 5 bases and V 3 bases, and 9 bases lay outside the gene matches. The CDR3 loop spans 16 amino acids. CDR1 is SGHRS, CDR2 YFSETQ, per germline.

The chain carries TRBV19 and TRBJ2-5, with D unresolved. V lost 3 bases and J lost 2, with 13 bases in between. This CDR3 has 15 amino acids. CDR1 is LNHDA, CDR2 SQIVND, per germline (reference sequence). For the CDR3, the DNA is TGTGCCAGTAGTATTGGCCTCTCCGGGCAAGAGACCCAGTACTTC. This sequence encodes CASSIGLSGQETQYF.

The rearrangement joins TRBV10-3 to TRBJ2-7, with 8 positions matching TRBD1. This CDR3 comprises 16 residues. Losses at the gene ends were 3 bases for V and 7 bases for J; bases not matched to a gene: 14. Germline CDR1 ENHRY, CDR2 SYGVKD. The CDR3 coding sequence is TGTGCCATCAGTGATAGATCCGGGACAGGTACTAAAGAGCAGTACTTC. Translation: CAISDRSGTGTKEQYF.

The chain links TRBV6-6 to TRBJ2-3; perhaps TRBD2 as D (5 bases). V was pared by 10 bases and J by 5 bases, with 25 bases between. This CDR3 region has 16 residues. Germline-derived CDR1 and CDR2 are MNHNY and SVGAGI (reference sequence). In DNA form, the CDR3 reads TGTGCCACCTCATTCCTGCGGGCGACTCCGGGAGATACGCAGTATTTT. As protein: CATSFLRATPGDTQYF.

This chain joins TRBV10-3 and TRBJ2-7; the match to TRBD2 covers 7 bases. Germline CDR1 and CDR2: ENHRY and SYGVKD. This CDR3 is built from 14 residues. Losses at the gene ends were 4 bases for V and 4 bases for J; bases not matched to a gene: 7. The CDR3 DNA is TGTGCCATCAGTGTTCAGGGAGGGGCGTACGAGCAGTACTTC. It encodes CAISVQGGAYEQYF.

The chain employs TRBV5-5 and TRBJ1-1; D ambiguous. The CDR3 sequence is 13 residues long. CDR1 and CDR2 (germline): SGHKS, YYEKEE (reference sequence). V was cut by 1 base and J by 0 bases, with 4 bases left in between. This chain's CDR3 is CASSLYVNTEAFF. The CDR3 nucleotides read TGTGCCAGCAGCTTGTATGTGAACACTGAAGCTTTCTTT. Full variable domain (outside the CDR3, taken from reference TRBV5-5 and TRBJ1-1): DAGVTQSPTHLIKTRGQQVTLRCSPISGHKSVSWYQQVLGQGPQFIFQYYEKEERGRGNFPDRFSARQFPNYSSELNVNALLLGDSALYLCASSLYVNTEAFFGQGTRLTVV.

This chain uses TRBV7-8 with TRBJ1-2, with a possible D match to TRBD1 (5 bases). Germline CDR1 reads SGHVS; CDR2 reads FQNEAQ. The V and J ends lost 5 bases and 8 bases respectively, with 12 bases between them. The CDR3 has 12 residues. The CDR3 DNA follows: TGTGCCAGCAGCGGTTCAGGGTTAGGCTACACCTTC. It is translated as CASSGSGLGYTF.

CDR3 sequence reads: CASSFGQGREQYF. CDR3 nucleotides: TGTGCCAGCAGCTTCGGGCAGGGGAGAGAGCAGTACTTC. The chain carries TRBV7-9 and TRBJ2-5; tentatively, D is TRBD1 (6 bases). The CDR3 sequence is 13 residues long. From germline, CDR1 is SEHNR and CDR2 FQNEAQ (reference sequence). V dropped 3 bases and J dropped 11 bases, with 16 bases sitting between them.

V is TRBV4-2 and J is TRBJ2-5; TRBD1 aligns across 7 bases. V dropped 4 bases and J dropped 1; count of bases not matched to a gene: 12. The CDR3 runs 17 residues. The germline CDR1 and CDR2 sequences are LGHNA and YNFKEQ. The CDR3 DNA is TGTGCCAGCAGCCGAGACTCGACGGGACAGTCCCAAGAGACCCAGTACTTC. This encodes CASSRDSTGQSQETQYF.

This clone was observed a single time. The chain recombines TRBV10-1 with TRBJ2-1; 8 bases are a match to TRBD2. V trimming: 5 bases; J trimming: 2 bases; junction bases outside the gene matches: 2. Germline CDR1 and CDR2: WNHNN and SYGVQD (reference sequence). This CDR3 contains 14 residues. The CDR3 nucleotides are TGCGCCAGCAGTCCCGGGAGGGCCTACAATGAGCAGTTCTTC. Encoded protein: CASSPGRAYNEQFF.

CDR3 nucleotide sequence: TGCAGCGTTGGAGGAGGGGGCGATTCCGGGGAGCTGTTTTTT. Its translation: CSVGGGGDSGELFF. The V gene is TRBV29-1, the J gene TRBJ2-2; possible D gene TRBD1, 7 bases. Germline CDR1 SQVTM, CDR2 ANQGSEA. The CDR3 loop spans 14 amino acids. V lost 4 bases to trimming and J lost 6 bases, with 15 bases between them.

The sample holds one count of this clone. The DNA for the CDR3 is TGTGCCAGCAGAAATCGACAGTTGATGAACACTGAAGCTTTCTTT. Its protein product is CASRNRQLMNTEAFF. The chain links TRBV6-5 to TRBJ1-1, with a weak D call TRBD1 (5 bases). V dropped 6 bases and J dropped 0 bases, with 14 bases sitting between them. Per the germline V gene, CDR1 is MNHEY and CDR2 is SVGAGI. The CDR3 covers 15 residues.

This chain uses TRBV5-6 with TRBJ2-5; 8 nucleotides match TRBD2. Germline assignment: CDR1 SGHDT and CDR2 YYEEEE. This CDR3 has 15 residues. The junction had 5 bases not matched to a gene; V was cut back by 1 base and J by 3 bases. CDR3 bases: TGTGCCAGCAGCTTGAGTTCGGGAGGGGAAGAGACCCAGTACTTC. It encodes CASSLSSGGEETQYF.

This chain links TRBV18 with TRBJ2-1, with D perhaps TRBD1 (6 bases). Germline values: CDR1 KGHSH, CDR2 LQKENI. V lost 3 bases to trimming and J lost 3 bases, with 12 bases between them. CDR3 size: 15 residues. CDR3 nucleotide sequence: TGTGCCAGCTCACCTACTAGGACAGTCTACAATGAGCAGTTCTTC. The encoded protein is CASSPTRTVYNEQFF.

The V gene is TRBV6-5, the J gene TRBJ1-2; no definite D call. The CDR3 length is 13 residues. Germline V gene sequence: CDR1 MNHEY, CDR2 SVGAGI. Trimming took 0 bases from V and 4 from J, leaving 6 bases between them. CDR3 amino acids: CASSYSGSYGYTF. CDR3 DNA: TGTGCCAGCAGTTACTCGGGGAGCTATGGCTACACCTTC.

The chain uses TRBV5-6 and TRBJ1-2; D call uncertain. The CDR3 totals 16 residues. The germline gives CDR1 SGHDT, CDR2 YYEEEE. Trimming left V 4 bases short and J 5 bases short, with 21 bases between. In DNA, the CDR3 is TGTGCCAGCAGCGCTGAGACCATACGGAGTTCTTATGGCTACACCTTC. This codes for CASSAETIRSSYGYTF.

This clone turned up a few times. V gene TRBV28 combines with J gene TRBJ2-3; 12 bases map to TRBD1. Germline values: CDR1 MDHEN, CDR2 SYDVKM. With 4 bases clipped from V and 2 bases from J, the junction kept 10 bases outside the gene matches. The CDR3 is 18 amino acids. The CDR3 DNA follows: TGTGCCAGCAGTTCCCTCCAACCGGGACAGGGGGCCACAGATACGCAGTATTTT. The encoded protein is CASSSLQPGQGATDTQYF.

This clone was counted once. CDR3 amino acids: CASRRADDEKLFF. For the CDR3, the DNA is TGTGCCAGCAGGCGGGCAGACGATGAAAAACTGTTTTTT. This chain uses TRBV27 with TRBJ1-4; D is uncertain. Germline lookup yields CDR1 MNHEY and CDR2 SMNVEV (reference sequence). The CDR3 is 13 amino acids. V lost 6 bases and J lost 6, with 11 bases in between. Full variable domain (outside the CDR3, taken from reference TRBV27 and TRBJ1-4): EAQVTQNPRYLITVTGKKLTVTCSQNMNHEYMSWYRQDPGLGLRQIYYSMNVEVTDKGDVPEGYKVSRKEKRNFPLILESPSPNQTSLYFCASRRADDEKLFFGSGTQLSVL.